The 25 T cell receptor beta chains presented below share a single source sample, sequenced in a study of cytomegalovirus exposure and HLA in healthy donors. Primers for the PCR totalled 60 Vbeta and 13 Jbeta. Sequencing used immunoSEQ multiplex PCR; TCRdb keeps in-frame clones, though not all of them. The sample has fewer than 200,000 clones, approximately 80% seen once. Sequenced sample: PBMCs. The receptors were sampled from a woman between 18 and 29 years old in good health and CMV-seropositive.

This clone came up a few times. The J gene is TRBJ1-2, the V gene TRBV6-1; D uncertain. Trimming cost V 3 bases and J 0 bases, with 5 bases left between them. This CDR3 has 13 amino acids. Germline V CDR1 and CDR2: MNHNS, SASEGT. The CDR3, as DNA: TGTGCCAGCAGTGACGGGGCTAACTATGGCTACACCTTC. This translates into CASSDGANYGYTF.

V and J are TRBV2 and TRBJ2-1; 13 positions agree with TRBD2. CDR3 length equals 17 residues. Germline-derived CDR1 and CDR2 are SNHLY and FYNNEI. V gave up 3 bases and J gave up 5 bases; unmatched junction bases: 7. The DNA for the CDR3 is TGTGCCAGCAGTGACTTGGGACTAGCGGGGAGAAACAATGAGCAGTTCTTC. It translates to CASSDLGLAGRNNEQFF.

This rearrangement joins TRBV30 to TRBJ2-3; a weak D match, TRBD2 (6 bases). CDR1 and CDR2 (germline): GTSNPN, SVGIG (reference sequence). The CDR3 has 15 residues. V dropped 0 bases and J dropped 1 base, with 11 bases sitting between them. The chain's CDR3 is CAWSVVSGGTDTQYF. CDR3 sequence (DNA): TGTGCCTGGAGTGTAGTTTCGGGGGGCACAGATACGCAGTATTTT.

CDR3 sequence reads: CASSGARQNTEAFF. The CDR3 DNA is TGTGCCAGCAGTGGGGCGAGACAAAACACTGAAGCTTTCTTT. The gene calls are TRBV2 and TRBJ1-1; no firm D call. The germline V gene has CDR1 SNHLY and CDR2 FYNNEI. V dropped 4 bases and J dropped 2 bases, with 11 bases sitting between them. This CDR3 contains 14 residues.

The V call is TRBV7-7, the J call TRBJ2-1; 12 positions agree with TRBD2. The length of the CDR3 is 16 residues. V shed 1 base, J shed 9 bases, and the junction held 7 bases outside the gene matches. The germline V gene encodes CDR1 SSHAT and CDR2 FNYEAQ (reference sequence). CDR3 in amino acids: CASSLGASGGAVEQFF. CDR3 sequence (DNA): TGTGCCAGCAGCTTAGGTGCTAGCGGGGGGGCCGTTGAGCAGTTCTTC.

This CDR3 reads CASSLAAGAQYEQYF. In nucleotides, the CDR3 is TGCGCCAGCAGCTTGGCGGCAGGGGCTCAATACGAGCAGTACTTC. The rearrangement links TRBV5-1 to TRBJ2-7, with D maybe TRBD1 (6 bases). Germline CDR1 SGHRS, CDR2 YFSETQ. The CDR3 sequence is 15 residues long. The V end was cut by 0 bases, the J end by 4 bases, with 14 bases between.

Written as DNA, the CDR3 is TGTGCCAGCAGCCCCGGATGGGCCGTCAACACCGGGGAGCTGTTTTTT. This translates into CASSPGWAVNTGELFF. The chain links TRBV5-4 to TRBJ2-2; D is undetermined. Germline CDR1 reads SGHNT; CDR2 reads YYREEE (reference sequence). This CDR3 has 16 residues. Deletions cut 4 bases from V and 2 bases from J, with 15 bases between. Full variable domain (outside the CDR3, taken from reference TRBV5-4 and TRBJ2-2): ETGVTQSPTHLIKTRGQQVTLRCSSQSGHNTVSWYQQALGQGPQFIFQYYREEENGRGNFPPRFSGLQFPNYSSELNVNALELDDSALYLCASSPGWAVNTGELFFGEGSRLTVL.

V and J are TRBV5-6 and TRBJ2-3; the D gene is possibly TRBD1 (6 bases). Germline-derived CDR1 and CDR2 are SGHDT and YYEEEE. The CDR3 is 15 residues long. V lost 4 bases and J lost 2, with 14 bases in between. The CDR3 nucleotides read TGTGCCAGCAGCACCGGGACAATTTACACAGATACGCAGTATTTT. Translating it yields CASSTGTIYTDTQYF.

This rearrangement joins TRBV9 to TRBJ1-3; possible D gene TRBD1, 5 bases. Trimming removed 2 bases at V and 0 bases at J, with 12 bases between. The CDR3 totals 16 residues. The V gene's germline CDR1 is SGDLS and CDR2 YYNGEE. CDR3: CASSVFDDSSGNTIYF. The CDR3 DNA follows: TGTGCCAGCAGCGTGTTTGACGACAGCTCTGGAAACACCATATATTTT.

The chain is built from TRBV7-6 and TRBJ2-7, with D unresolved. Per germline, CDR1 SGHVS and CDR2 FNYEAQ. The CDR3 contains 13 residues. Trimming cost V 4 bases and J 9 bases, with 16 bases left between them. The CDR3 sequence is CASSSPSFGVQYF. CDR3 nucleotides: TGTGCCAGCAGCTCCCCCTCCTTTGGAGTGCAGTACTTC.

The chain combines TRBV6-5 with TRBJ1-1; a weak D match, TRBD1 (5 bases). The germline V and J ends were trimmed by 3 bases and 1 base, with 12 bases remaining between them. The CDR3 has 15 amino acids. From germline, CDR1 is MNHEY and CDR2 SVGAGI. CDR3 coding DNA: TGTGCCAGCAGTTATTCAGCGGGGGGGAACACTGAAGCTTTCTTT. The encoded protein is CASSYSAGGNTEAFF.

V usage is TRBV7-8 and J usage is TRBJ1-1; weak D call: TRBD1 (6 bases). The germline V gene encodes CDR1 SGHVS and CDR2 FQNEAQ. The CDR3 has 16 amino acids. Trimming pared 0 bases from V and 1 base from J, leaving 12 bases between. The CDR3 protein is CASSLARTVPNTEAFF. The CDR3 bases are TGTGCCAGCAGCTTAGCGCGGACAGTCCCGAACACTGAAGCTTTCTTT.

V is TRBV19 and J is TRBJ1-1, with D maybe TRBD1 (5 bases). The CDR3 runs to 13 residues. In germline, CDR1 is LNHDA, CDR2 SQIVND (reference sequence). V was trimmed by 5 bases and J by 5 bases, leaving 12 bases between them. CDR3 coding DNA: TGTGCCAGTAGTCAGGGATGGTGGACTGAAGCTTTCTTT. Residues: CASSQGWWTEAFF.

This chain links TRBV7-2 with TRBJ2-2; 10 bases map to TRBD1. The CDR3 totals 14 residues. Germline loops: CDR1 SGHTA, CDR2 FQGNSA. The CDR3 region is CVSTMDRGTGELFF. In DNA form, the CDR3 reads TGTGTCTCGACGATGGACAGGGGGACCGGGGAGCTGTTTTTT.

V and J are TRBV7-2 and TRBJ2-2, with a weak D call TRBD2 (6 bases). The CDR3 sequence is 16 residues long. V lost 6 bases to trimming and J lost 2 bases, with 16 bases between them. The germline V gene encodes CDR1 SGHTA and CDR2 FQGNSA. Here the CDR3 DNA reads TGTGCCAGCAGTATGGAGGGCGGAGGTAACACCGGGGAGCTGTTTTTT. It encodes CASSMEGGGNTGELFF.

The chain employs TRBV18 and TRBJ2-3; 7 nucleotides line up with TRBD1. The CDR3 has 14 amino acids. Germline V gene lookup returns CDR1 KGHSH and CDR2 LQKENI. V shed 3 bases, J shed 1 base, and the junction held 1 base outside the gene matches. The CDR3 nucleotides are TGTGCCAGCTCACCGACAGGGCGCACAGATACGCAGTATTTT. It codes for CASSPTGRTDTQYF.

This CDR3 reads CASSVDRQRNTIYF. CDR3 in DNA: TGTGCCAGCAGCGTAGATCGACAGCGAAACACCATATATTTT. The chain recombines TRBV9 with TRBJ1-3; possibly TRBD1 for D (5 bases). This CDR3 contains 14 residues. Germline V gene lookup returns CDR1 SGDLS and CDR2 YYNGEE. V shed 0 bases and J shed 5 bases, with 9 bases lying between them.

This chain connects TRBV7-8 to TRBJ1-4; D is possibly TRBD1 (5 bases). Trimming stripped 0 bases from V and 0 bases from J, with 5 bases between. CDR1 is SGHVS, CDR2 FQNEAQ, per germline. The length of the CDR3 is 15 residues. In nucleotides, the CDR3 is TGTGCCAGCAGCTTAGCAGGGGCAACTAATGAAAAACTGTTTTTT. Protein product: CASSLAGATNEKLFF.

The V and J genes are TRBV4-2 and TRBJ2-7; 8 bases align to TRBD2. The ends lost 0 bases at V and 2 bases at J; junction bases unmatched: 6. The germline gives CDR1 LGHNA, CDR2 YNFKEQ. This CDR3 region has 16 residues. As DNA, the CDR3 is TGTGCCAGCAGCCAAGATCAGGGTAGCGGGGCCTACGAGCAGTACTTC. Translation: CASSQDQGSGAYEQYF.

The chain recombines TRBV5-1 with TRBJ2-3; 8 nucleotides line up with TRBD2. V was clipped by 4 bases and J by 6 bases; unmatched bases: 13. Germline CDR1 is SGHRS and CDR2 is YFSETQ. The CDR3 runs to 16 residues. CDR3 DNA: TGCGCCAGCAGCCTTCAACCTTCCGGGGGGGCGGATACGCAGTATTTT. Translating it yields CASSLQPSGGADTQYF.

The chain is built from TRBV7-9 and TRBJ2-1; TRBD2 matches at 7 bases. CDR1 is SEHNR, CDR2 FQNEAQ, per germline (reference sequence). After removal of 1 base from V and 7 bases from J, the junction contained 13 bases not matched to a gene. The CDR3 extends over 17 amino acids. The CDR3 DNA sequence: TGTGCCAGCAGCTTAGTCGTAGCGGGCGGCACCCCGAATGAGCAGTTCTTC. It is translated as CASSLVVAGGTPNEQFF.

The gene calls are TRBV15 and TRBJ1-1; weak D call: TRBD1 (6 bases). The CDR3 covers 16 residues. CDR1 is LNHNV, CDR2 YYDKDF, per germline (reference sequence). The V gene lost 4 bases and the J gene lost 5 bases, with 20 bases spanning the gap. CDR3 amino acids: CATSTMNPTGYTEAFF. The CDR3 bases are TGTGCCACCAGCACTATGAATCCAACAGGGTATACTGAAGCTTTCTTT.

The CDR3 here is CASINSGGGTDTQYF. CDR3 sequence (DNA): TGTGCCAGCATCAATAGCGGGGGGGGCACAGATACGCAGTATTTT. This rearrangement joins TRBV5-4 to TRBJ2-3; 11 bases agree with TRBD2. Trimming removed 6 bases from V and 1 base from J; junction bases left unmatched: 4. CDR3 length: 15 residues. Germline V gene lookup returns CDR1 SGHNT and CDR2 YYREEE (reference sequence).

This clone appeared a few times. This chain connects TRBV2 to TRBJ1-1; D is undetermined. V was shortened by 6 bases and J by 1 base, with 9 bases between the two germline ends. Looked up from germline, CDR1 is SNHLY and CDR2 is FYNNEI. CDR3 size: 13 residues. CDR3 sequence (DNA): TGTGCCAGCAGGGAGGACGCGAACACTGAAGCTTTCTTT. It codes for CASREDANTEAFF.

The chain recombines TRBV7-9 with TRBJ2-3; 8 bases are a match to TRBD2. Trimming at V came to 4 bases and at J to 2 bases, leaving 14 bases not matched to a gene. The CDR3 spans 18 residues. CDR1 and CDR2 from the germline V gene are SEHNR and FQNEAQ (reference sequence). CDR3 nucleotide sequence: TGTGCCAGCAGCTACCCCAGGGTCGGGGGGGGCTTCACAGATACGCAGTATTTT. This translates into CASSYPRVGGGFTDTQYF.